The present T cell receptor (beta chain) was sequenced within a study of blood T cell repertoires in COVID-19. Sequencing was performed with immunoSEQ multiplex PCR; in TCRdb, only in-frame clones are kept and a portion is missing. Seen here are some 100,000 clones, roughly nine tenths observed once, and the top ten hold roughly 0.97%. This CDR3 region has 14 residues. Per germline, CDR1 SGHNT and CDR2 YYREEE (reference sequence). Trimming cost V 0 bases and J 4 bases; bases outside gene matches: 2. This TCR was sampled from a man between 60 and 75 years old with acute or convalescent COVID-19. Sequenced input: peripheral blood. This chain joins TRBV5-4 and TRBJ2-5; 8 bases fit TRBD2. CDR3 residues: CASSLGLAGETQYF. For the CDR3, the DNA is TGTGCCAGCAGCTTGGGGCTAGCGGGAGAGACCCAGTACTTC.